This T cell receptor beta chain was retrieved from a study of a mutant IDH1 vaccine in newly diagnosed glioma. Findings of the study overall: In approximately 92% of patients, immune responses induced by the vaccine occurred.

V lost 0 bases and J lost 6; bases outside the gene matches: 0. This CDR3 spans 14 amino acids. The V gene's germline CDR1 is LNHDA and CDR2 SQIVND (reference sequence). In the case of this clone: Its antigen is unidentified.

Time point indicated: baseline, week 1 (first vaccination visit). Treatment here: pre-vaccination baseline after standard-of-care therapy. The table came from immunoSEQ multiplex PCR; TCRdb's copy has only in-frame clones and leaves some out. Seen here are around 16,000 clones, 80% observed once, and the top ten hold less than 12%. The sequence derives from a man aged 35 to 55 with glioma. The specimen was PBMCs, collected from a glioma patient treated with radiotherapy, temozolomide or both. The chain combines TRBV19 with TRBJ2-2; 8 nucleotides match TRBD1. CDR3 region: CASSIEQGAGELFF. The CDR3 nucleotides are TGTGCCAGTAGTATAGAACAGGGGGCCGGGGAGCTGTTTTTT.